A selection of T cell receptor beta chains follows, all from one sample in a study of cytomegalovirus exposure and HLA in healthy donors. Only in-frame clones appear in the TCRdb table, and some are missing; sequencing was by immunoSEQ multiplex PCR. This sample has more than 85,000 clones; approximately 87% occur once, and the top ten carry just over 2.5%. What was sequenced was PBMCs. The source is a man between 40 and 49 years old in good health and CMV-seronegative. Each CDR3 is given with its conserved first and last residue. The D gene is left open where the match is weak. Clone size is shown for a subset of rows, as once, few, many or a class of expanded clone.

d_gene | abundance | j_gene | v_gene | CDR3aa | CDR3nt
. | . | TRBJ2-2 | TRBV5-1 | CASSRGAPNTGELFF | TGCGCCAGCAGCCGGGGGGCCCCGAACACCGGGGAGCTGTTTTTT
. | . | TRBJ2-3 | TRBV29-1 | CSVILIGGESDTQYF | TGCAGCGTTATACTAATAGGGGGTGAGTCAGATACGCAGTATTTT
TRBD2 | . | TRBJ2-3 | TRBV5-6 | CASSLRGGGTDTQYF | TGTGCCAGCAGCTTGCGGGGGGGTGGCACAGATACGCAGTATTTT
TRBD2 | . | TRBJ2-5 | TRBV6-5 | CASSYGFGGVETQYF | TGTGCCAGCAGTTACGGGTTTGGGGGGGTGGAGACCCAGTACTTC
TRBD2 | . | TRBJ2-4 | TRBV9 | CASSAGLAGPIQYF | TGTGCCAGCAGCGCGGGACTAGCGGGGCCAATTCAGTACTTC
. | . | TRBJ2-2 | TRBV5-4 | CASSRAGGEAGELFF | TGTGCCAGCAGCCGTGCCGGGGGAGAAGCCGGGGAGCTGTTTTTT
TRBD2 | . | TRBJ2-1 | TRBV7-3 | CASSLGLAGSNNEQFF | TGTGCCAGCAGCTTAGGACTAGCGGGGTCCAACAATGAGCAGTTCTTC
. | . | TRBJ2-1 | TRBV4-2 | CASRASSYNEQFF | TGTGCCAGCAGGGCTAGCTCCTACAATGAGCAGTTCTTC
. | . | TRBJ1-2 | TRBV11-2 | CASSLVRSDGYTF | TGTGCCAGCAGCTTAGTCCGGTCCGATGGCTACACCTTC
TRBD1 | few | TRBJ2-7 | TRBV5-1 | CASTPLTGADEQYF | TGCGCCAGCACCCCCCTTACAGGGGCGGACGAGCAGTACTTC
. | . | TRBJ2-7 | TRBV19 | CASSMGRSYEQYF | TGTGCCAGTAGTATGGGCAGAAGCTACGAGCAGTACTTC
. | once | TRBJ2-7 | TRBV11-1 | CASSLGWESYEQYF | TGTGCCAGCAGCTTAGGATGGGAGTCCTACGAGCAGTACTTC
TRBD2 | . | TRBJ2-7 | TRBV7-2 | CASSLTSGWAYEQYF | TGTGCCAGCAGCTTGACTAGCGGGTGGGCCTACGAGCAGTACTTC
. | once | TRBJ2-1 | TRBV19 | CASSIIGGSGYNEQFF | TGTGCCAGTAGTATTATTGGGGGCAGCGGTTACAATGAGCAGTTCTTC
TRBD2 | . | TRBJ2-2 | TRBV5-1 | CASSRILAGGGGAGELFF | TGCGCCAGCAGCCGGATTCTAGCGGGGGGAGGTGGTGCCGGGGAGCTGTTTTTT
. | . | TRBJ1-5 | TRBV10-1 | CASSEFRGSNQPQHF | TGCGCCAGCAGTGAATTCAGGGGAAGCAATCAGCCCCAGCATTTT
. | few | TRBJ1-2 | TRBV6-6 | CASSYSGQGSGYTF | TGTGCCAGCAGTTACTCGGGCCAGGGGAGCGGCTACACCTTC
TRBD2 | . | TRBJ2-7 | TRBV10-2 | CASGGGRYEQYF | TGCGCCAGCGGGGGGGGACGCTACGAGCAGTACTTC
. | . | TRBJ1-6 | TRBV6-1 | CASSEAEAQLMIRASPLHF | TGTGCCAGCAGTGAAGCGGAGGCTCAGCTGATGATCCGAGCTTCACCCCTCCACTTT
TRBD2 | . | TRBJ2-2 | TRBV9 | CASSVTSGGAAGELFF | TGTGCCAGCAGCGTTACTAGCGGGGGGGCCGCCGGGGAGCTGTTTTTT
. | . | TRBJ1-2 | TRBV2 | CASMGAQGLRDGYTF | TGTGCCAGCATGGGGGCCCAGGGGCTACGTGATGGCTACACCTTC
TRBD1 | . | TRBJ1-1 | TRBV10-3 | CAISDRDRGPTEAFF | TGTGCCATCAGTGACCGGGACAGGGGGCCCACTGAAGCTTTCTTT
. | . | TRBJ2-3 | TRBV13 | CASSSPPGAGATDTQYF | TGTGCCAGCAGCTCACCCCCCGGCGCAGGGGCCACAGATACGCAGTATTTT
. | . | TRBJ2-1 | TRBV6-6 | CASSYSQEQFF | TGTGCCAGCAGTTACTCTCAAGAGCAGTTCTTC
. | . | TRBJ1-2 | TRBV2 | CASSVQQGPYGYTF | TGTGCCAGCAGCGTCCAACAGGGTCCCTATGGCTACACCTTC
TRBD2 | . | TRBJ2-2 | TRBV6-1 | CASSEARWLLAATGELFF | TGTGCCAGCAGTGAAGCGCGATGGTTGCTAGCGGCCACCGGGGAGCTGTTTTTT
TRBD1 | . | TRBJ1-5 | TRBV2 | CASSRKGARGLAVPQPQHF | TGTGCCAGCAGTCGGAAGGGGGCTCGCGGCCTGGCGGTTCCGCAGCCCCAGCATTTT
TRBD2 | . | TRBJ2-1 | TRBV29-1 | CSVTGGAGSYNEQFF | TGCAGCGTAACGGGGGGGGCGGGCTCCTACAATGAGCAGTTCTTC
. | . | TRBJ1-1 | TRBV18 | CASSPAGYTEAFF | TGTGCCAGCTCACCTGCGGGATACACTGAAGCTTTCTTT
TRBD1 | . | TRBJ2-1 | TRBV5-4 | CASSPGGQGSYNEQFF | TGTGCCAGCAGCCCAGGGGGACAGGGCTCCTACAATGAGCAGTTCTTC
TRBD1 | . | TRBJ1-1 | TRBV27 | CASSLRGQGTEAFF | TGTGCCAGCAGTTTAAGGGGGCAGGGCACTGAAGCTTTCTTT
TRBD2 | . | TRBJ2-1 | TRBV27 | CASSLRWRGAIMNEQFF | TGTGCCAGCAGTTTAAGGTGGCGGGGGGCGATAATGAACGAGCAGTTCTTC
. | . | TRBJ1-1 | TRBV7-9 | CASSLTDGSVAEAFF | TGTGCCAGCAGCTTAACCGACGGGTCAGTCGCTGAAGCTTTCTTT
TRBD1 | few | TRBJ1-2 | TRBV13 | CASRGQGYYGYTF | TGTGCCAGTCGTGGACAGGGGTACTATGGCTACACCTTC
. | . | TRBJ2-3 | TRBV29-1 | CIVARGPDTQYF | TGCATCGTAGCGAGAGGCCCAGATACGCAGTATTTT
. | . | TRBJ2-7 | TRBV2 | CASSDESLKWANYEQYF | TGTGCCAGCAGTGATGAAAGTCTTAAGTGGGCAAATTACGAGCAGTACTTC
TRBD2 | . | TRBJ2-5 | TRBV27 | CASRHRLIAGGRLQETQYF | TGTGCCAGCAGACATAGACTAATAGCGGGGGGGCGCCTACAAGAGACCCAGTACTTC
TRBD1 | . | TRBJ2-7 | TRBV18 | CASSLRQGYEQYF | TGTGCCAGCTCCCTTAGACAGGGCTACGAGCAGTACTTC
. | . | TRBJ1-1 | TRBV14 | CASSLALGRGTEAFF | TGTGCCAGCAGTTTAGCTCTGGGCAGGGGCACTGAAGCTTTCTTT
TRBD1 | . | TRBJ1-4 | TRBV7-7 | CASSLAGQNEKLFF | TGTGCTAGCAGCTTAGCGGGACAGAATGAAAAACTGTTTTTT
TRBD1 | . | TRBJ2-1 | TRBV5-1 | CASSRPSSASGQGYNEQFF | TGCGCCAGCAGTCGGCCCTCATCCGCTTCGGGACAGGGTTACAATGAGCAGTTCTTC
TRBD1 | . | TRBJ2-5 | TRBV5-1 | CASSSNTGGQETQYF | TGCGCCAGCAGCTCAAATACAGGGGGACAAGAGACCCAGTACTTC
TRBD2 | . | TRBJ2-3 | TRBV5-6 | CASSSTTSGGTSSTDTQYF | TGTGCCAGCAGCTCAACGACTAGCGGGGGGACCTCTAGCACAGATACGCAGTATTTT
TRBD2 | . | TRBJ2-5 | TRBV9 | CASSMSGLAGPETQYF | TGTGCCAGCAGCATGTCGGGACTAGCGGGCCCAGAGACCCAGTACTTC
. | . | TRBJ2-7 | TRBV5-4 | CASSLPSNEQYF | TGTGCCAGCAGCTTGCCATCCAACGAGCAGTACTTC
TRBD1 | . | TRBJ2-7 | TRBV7-3 | CASSFGQDYEQYF | TGTGCCAGCAGCTTCGGACAGGACTACGAGCAGTACTTC
. | few | TRBJ1-5 | TRBV4-1 | CASSQQSDSNQPQHF | TGCGCCAGCAGCCAACAGTCCGATAGCAATCAGCCCCAGCATTTT
. | . | TRBJ1-1 | TRBV9 | CASSVEDYSGEAFF | TGTGCCAGCAGCGTAGAGGACTATTCGGGTGAAGCTTTCTTT
. | . | TRBJ1-5 | TRBV19 | CASSILGAQGGGQPQHF | TGTGCCAGTAGTATATTAGGGGCACAGGGAGGGGGTCAGCCCCAGCATTTT
TRBD1 | once | TRBJ1-1 | TRBV7-8 | CASSPLGGPNTEAFF | TGTGCCAGCAGCCCGCTAGGGGGCCCGAACACTGAAGCTTTCTTT
. | few | TRBJ1-4 | TRBV10-2 | CASLKTGSNEKLFF | TGCGCCAGCCTAAAGACAGGTTCTAATGAAAAACTGTTTTTT
. | . | TRBJ2-3 | TRBV7-2 | CASSFDGGIPTDTQYF | TGTGCCAGCAGCTTTGATGGGGGGATACCCACAGATACGCAGTATTTT